The rows below give T cell receptor beta chains drawn from one sample of a study of shared T cell receptors in the human thymus. Data came from immunoSEQ multiplex PCR; TCRdb stores just in-frame clones and leaves some out. Of just under 550,000 clones in the sample, more than 75% were seen once. The sample was also reused in another study, on human thymus T cells.

Sequencing was done on a sample of thymocytes. The receptor source for this set is a boy under three years old with a congenital heart defect. The CDR3 runs from the conserved cysteine through the conserved F or W. The order of the fields is V gene, D gene, clone size, J gene, CDR3 DNA, CDR3 protein. The D gene is left open where the match is weak. Only some rows state a clone size, as once, few, many or a class for expanded clones.

>TRBV10-1|-|-|TRBJ2-3
TGCGCCAGCAGTGAGTCGAAGGGGCAGGCAAGGAGCACAGATACGCAGTATTTT
CASSESKGQARSTDTQYF
>TRBV5-6|TRBD2|-|TRBJ2-3
TGTGCCAGCAGCTTGGCCCGGGAGGGCACAGATACGCAGTATTTT
CASSLAREGTDTQYF
>TRBV29-1|-|-|TRBJ2-7
TGCAGCGTTGTGGGGACTCCCTCCTACGAGCAGTACTTC
CSVVGTPSYEQYF
>TRBV4-3|TRBD2|-|TRBJ2-1
TGCGCCAGCAGCCAAGATGTGCTAGCGGCTATTCCCGGCGAGCAGTTCTTC
CASSQDVLAAIPGEQFF
>TRBV5-4|-|-|TRBJ1-1
TGTGCCAGCAGCTTGCCCCCCGGGGGTCTGAGCACTGAAGCTTTCTTT
CASSLPPGGLSTEAFF
>TRBV30|TRBD1|-|TRBJ1-1
TGTGCCTGGGGAGCAAGAACACATTGTGGGGACAGGGGGAAAGCTTTCTTT
CAWGARTHCGDRGKAFF
>TRBV12-5|TRBD2|-|TRBJ2-7
TGTGCTAGTGGTCCGGGGACTAGCGGGCCCTACGAGCAGTACTTC
CASGPGTSGPYEQYF
>TRBV27|TRBD2|once|TRBJ2-7
TGTGCCAGCAGTGTGTCCTCCTCTGCGGGAGTGGTGAACGAGCAGTACTTC
CASSVSSSAGVVNEQYF
>TRBV27|TRBD2|-|TRBJ2-1
TGTGCCAGCAGTCTCAGAGCGGGAGGGCCAAATGAGCAGTTCTTC
CASSLRAGGPNEQFF
>TRBV7-2|TRBD1|-|TRBJ1-5
TGTGCCAGCAGCCTGGACAGGTTCAATCAGCCCCAGCATTTT
CASSLDRFNQPQHF
>TRBV5-1|-|-|TRBJ2-7
TGCGCCAGCAGCTTGGCGGACTACTCCTACGAGCAGTACTTC
CASSLADYSYEQYF
>TRBV28|TRBD2|-|TRBJ2-1
TGTGCCAGCAGTTTACCCTTTAGCGGGAGGGCCCACGAGCAGTTCTTC
CASSLPFSGRAHEQFF
>TRBV4-3|TRBD2|-|TRBJ2-1
TGCGCCAGCAGCCCAGGACTAGCGGGAGGGCCGGGGAATGAGCAGTTCTTC
CASSPGLAGGPGNEQFF
>TRBV4-3|-|once|TRBJ2-2
TGCGCCAGCAGCCAGTTGAGGCACGAGAACACCGGGGAGCTGTTTTTT
CASSQLRHENTGELFF
>TRBV4-1|TRBD2|-|TRBJ2-5
TGCGCCAGCAGCCAGCCCGGACTAGGCGGGGAGACCCAGTACTTC
CASSQPGLGGETQYF
>TRBV21-1|-|-|TRBJ2-7
TGTGCCAGCAGCAAAGAAGGGGCGACAGGGAGTTCTTACGAGCAGTACTTC
CASSKEGATGSSYEQYF
>TRBV7-6|-|-|TRBJ1-5
TGTGCCAGCAGCTTAGATCAGGACGGGGAGCCCCAGCATTTT
CASSLDQDGEPQHF
>TRBV4-3|-|-|TRBJ1-2
TGCGCCAGCAGCTCAAGAGGACGGAGGGGAACTGCGGGGAAGTATGGCTACACCTTC
CASSSRGRRGTAGKYGYTF
>TRBV4-2|TRBD2|few|TRBJ2-1
TGTGCCAGCAGCCAGGGTCCCCTTGGCGGGAGGTTAATCTACAATGAGCAGTTCTTC
CASSQGPLGGRLIYNEQFF
>TRBV5-1|-|few|TRBJ1-5
TGCGCCAGCAGGGCGGATTTTCAGCCCCAGCATTTT
CASRADFQPQHF
>TRBV7-3|-|-|TRBJ2-3
TGTGCCAGCAGCTTAATTCGTGGGAGGAGGAGCACAGATACGCAGTATTTT
CASSLIRGRRSTDTQYF
>TRBV2|TRBD2|-|TRBJ2-3
TGTGCCAGCAGTGACGAGACTAGCGGGAGGGCAGGAGGTACGCAGTATTTT
CASSDETSGRAGGTQYF
>TRBV14|TRBD1|-|TRBJ1-1
TGTGCCAGCAGCCAAGATAAAGGGACAGCCCTGAACACTGAAGCTTTCTTT
CASSQDKGTALNTEAFF
>TRBV10-3|TRBD2|-|TRBJ2-3
TGTGCCATCAGTCCCCAGGGAGGGACAGATACGCAGTATTTT
CAISPQGGTDTQYF
>TRBV6-1|TRBD2|-|TRBJ2-5
TGTGCCAGCAGTGGCCGGGGGCTAGCGGGAGGGCAAGAGACCCAGTACTTC
CASSGRGLAGGQETQYF
>TRBV27|-|-|TRBJ2-3
TGTGCCAGCAGTTCGTACCCATTCAGGGGCGGGAGCACAGATACGCAGTATTTT
CASSSYPFRGGSTDTQYF
>TRBV9|TRBD2|-|TRBJ2-7
TGTGCCAGCAGCTTAAGGGGGCTAGCGGGACTGTACGAGCAGTACTTC
CASSLRGLAGLYEQYF
>TRBV29-1|-|few|TRBJ1-4
TGCAGCGTTCACACACCAACGTTGTTGGGAGGGGGTCGGGAAAAACTGTTTTTT
CSVHTPTLLGGGREKLFF
>TRBV14|-|-|TRBJ2-1
TGTGCCAGCAGCCAAGAGCCGGGATTGGTGCACGATGAGCAGTTCTTC
CASSQEPGLVHDEQFF
>TRBV27|-|few|TRBJ2-1
TGTGCCAGCACCGCTCCCATCGGCGGACACTACAATGAGCAGTTCTTC
CASTAPIGGHYNEQFF
>TRBV7-8|TRBD2|-|TRBJ2-4
TGTGCCAGCAGCGAATCTAGCGGGAGGGCCGGAAACATTCAGTACTTC
CASSESSGRAGNIQYF
>TRBV4-1|TRBD1|few|TRBJ1-2
TGCGCCAGCAGCCAAGTACCACAGGGGCTCGCCGGAGGCTACACCTTC
CASSQVPQGLAGGYTF
>TRBV28|TRBD1|-|TRBJ2-7
TGTGCCAGCAGTAAATATTGGGGGACAGGGTCGGTCTACGAGCAGTACTTC
CASSKYWGTGSVYEQYF
>TRBV4-3|-|-|TRBJ2-5
TGCGCCAGCAGCCAAGGCAGCGGCGGAGAGACCCAGTACTTC
CASSQGSGGETQYF
>TRBV7-6|-|-|TRBJ2-2
TGTGCCAGCAGCCTGTGGGGGGTGGACGGGGAGCTGTTTTTT
CASSLWGVDGELFF
>TRBV5-8|-|-|TRBJ1-2
TGTGCCACCTACGGGACACCCTTAGGCTACACCTTC
CATYGTPLGYTF
>TRBV28|-|-|TRBJ2-7
TGTGCCAGCAGTCCCCAAGGGAGGAACTACGAGCAGTACTTC
CASSPQGRNYEQYF
>TRBV5-4|TRBD2|-|TRBJ2-1
TGTGCCAGCAGCTCGACTAGCGGGAGGGCCGACAATGAGCAGTTCTTC
CASSSTSGRADNEQFF